One and the same sample provided the 22 T cell receptor beta chains below, sequenced in a study of T cell responses to AZD1222 COVID-19 vaccine. Measured with immunoSEQ multiplex PCR; TCRdb has only the in-frame clones, and not every one. The sample yields 85,000 to 90,000 clones, roughly 90% seen once. The sample here was peripheral blood, taken 28 days after the second AZD1222 dose. These receptors all stem from an adult who received the AZD1222 COVID-19 vaccine.

A single count supports this clone. V gene TRBV7-2 combines with J gene TRBJ2-7, with TRBD1 as a possible D gene (6 bases). CDR3 size: 14 residues. Trimming stripped 4 bases from V and 3 bases from J, with 13 bases between. The germline CDR1 and CDR2 sequences are SGHTA and FQGNSA. The CDR3 is CASSSGLGGYEQYF. The CDR3 DNA reads TGTGCCAGCAGCTCCGGGCTAGGGGGCTACGAGCAGTACTTC.

This clone was picked up one time. V usage is TRBV12-3 or TRBV12-4 and J usage is TRBJ2-3; D not resolved. V lost 4 bases and J lost 4, with 6 bases in between. The CDR3 runs to 12 residues. CDR3 region: CASSWGADTQYF. The DNA for the CDR3 is TGTGCCAGCAGTTGGGGTGCAGATACGCAGTATTTT.

V is TRBV9 and J is TRBJ2-2; 8 bases align to TRBD2. CDR3 length equals 17 residues. From germline, CDR1 is SGDLS and CDR2 YYNGEE. The trim removed 4 bases at V and 1 base at J, leaving 9 bases unmatched. CDR3 loop: CASSTERGLGNTGELFF. The CDR3 nucleotides are TGTGCCAGCAGCACCGAGAGGGGACTAGGGAACACCGGGGAGCTGTTTTTT.

The V gene is TRBV27, the J gene TRBJ2-7; maybe TRBD1 (7 bases). Germline-derived CDR1 and CDR2 are MNHEY and SMNVEV (reference sequence). Trimming pared 6 bases from V and 5 bases from J, leaving 14 bases between. The length of the CDR3 is 13 residues. The DNA of the CDR3 is TGTGCCAGCAGACCCAGGGGGGCTCACGAGCAGTACGTC. Protein product: CASRPRGAHEQYV.

The chain joins TRBV4-3 to TRBJ2-2; TRBD2 matches at 14 bases. This CDR3 has 17 residues. The V gene end was trimmed by 2 bases and the J gene end by 5 bases; junction bases not matched to a gene: 4. Germline CDR1 is LGHNA and CDR2 is YSLEER. The CDR3 DNA follows: TGCGCCAGCAGCCAACGACTAGCGGGGGGGCCGACCGGGGAGCTGTTTTTT. Translation: CASSQRLAGGPTGELFF.

This chain uses TRBV5-1 with TRBJ2-2; D unresolved. Germline-derived CDR1 and CDR2 are SGHRS and YFSETQ. The V end lost 2 bases, the J end lost 5 bases, and 13 bases lay between the germline ends. CDR3 length: 15 amino acids. The chain's CDR3 is CASSFLVVGTGELFF. CDR3 nucleotides: TGCGCCAGCAGCTTCCTTGTGGTAGGGACCGGGGAGCTGTTTTTT.

The rearrangement links TRBV6-5 to TRBJ1-3, with a tentative D call TRBD1 (5 bases). The CDR3 length is 15 residues. Trimming removed 0 bases at V and 3 bases at J, with 9 bases between. Germline V gene data show CDR1 as MNHEY and CDR2 as SVGAGI. As DNA, the CDR3 is TGTGCCAGCAGTTACTCGCAGGGTAGTGGAAACACCATATATTTT. Amino acid sequence: CASSYSQGSGNTIYF.

The chain couples TRBV28 to TRBJ2-3; D gene unclear. Looked up from germline, CDR1 is MDHEN and CDR2 is SYDVKM. The V gene lost 3 bases and the J gene lost 0 bases, with 4 bases spanning the gap. This CDR3 region has 13 residues. CDR3 amino acids: CASSFSSTDTQYF. For the CDR3, the DNA is TGTGCCAGCAGTTTTTCTAGCACAGATACGCAGTATTTT.

This sequence joins TRBV15 and TRBJ1-3; D remains ambiguous. V lost 6 bases and J 0 bases, leaving 9 bases between the germline ends. The CDR3 contains 14 residues. Germline V CDR1 and CDR2: LNHNV, YYDKDF (reference sequence). CDR3 residues: CATRDKSSGNTIYF. CDR3 in DNA: TGTGCCACCAGAGACAAGAGCTCTGGAAACACCATATATTTT.

This clone was picked up a small number of times. The V and J genes are TRBV3-1 (or the pseudogene TRBV3-2) and TRBJ1-5; D is undetermined. This CDR3 region has 11 residues. Trimming shortened V by 0 bases and J by 8 bases, and 2 bases separated the two germline ends. In germline, CDR1 is LGHDT, CDR2 YNNKEL (reference sequence). The CDR3 DNA sequence: TGTGCCAGCAGCCAAGATAAGCCCCAGCATTTT. Translated: CASSQDKPQHF.

The J gene is TRBJ2-7, the V gene TRBV27; 13 bases align to TRBD2. The length of the CDR3 is 16 residues. The germline CDR1 and CDR2 sequences are MNHEY and SMNVEV (reference sequence). Germline trimming cut 4 bases from V and 4 bases from J; bases unmatched to any gene: 7. CDR3 residues: CASSSWTSGRLYEQYV. The CDR3 DNA reads TGTGCCAGCAGTTCATGGACTAGCGGGAGATTATACGAGCAGTACGTC.

V is TRBV7-3 and J is TRBJ2-3; D assignment may be TRBD1 or TRBD2 (5 bases each). Trimming cost V 2 bases and J 1 base, with 7 bases left between them. CDR1 is SGHTA, CDR2 FQGTGA, per germline. The CDR3 sequence is 14 residues long. CDR3 nucleotides: TGTGCCAGCAGCTTAGTGGGGGGCACAGATACGCAGTATTTT. This encodes CASSLVGGTDTQYF.

The chain recombines TRBV5-1 with TRBJ2-2; D is unclear. The CDR3 has 16 amino acids. V dropped 0 bases and J dropped 6 bases, with 15 bases sitting between them. Germline CDR1 is SGHRS and CDR2 is YFSETQ. The chain's CDR3 is CASSLVQVGSAGELFF. CDR3 nucleotides: TGCGCCAGCAGCTTGGTTCAGGTGGGATCAGCCGGGGAGCTGTTTTTT.

The gene calls are TRBV5-1 and TRBJ2-5; TRBD1 might be the D (6 bases). V lost 0 bases and J lost 1, with 10 bases in between. The CDR3 loop spans 15 amino acids. Germline lookup yields CDR1 SGHRS and CDR2 YFSETQ. As DNA, the CDR3 is TGCGCCAGCAGCTTGGCAGACAGGATCCAAGAGACCCAGTACTTC. Residues: CASSLADRIQETQYF.

The chain links TRBV24-1 to TRBJ2-7; 8 nucleotides align to TRBD1. The CDR3 loop spans 15 amino acids. CDR1 is KGHDR, CDR2 SFDVKD, per germline. The ends lost 3 bases at V and 7 bases at J; junction bases unmatched: 10. DNA for the CDR3: TGTGCCACCAGTGATCCCGGGACGGGACAGGAAGAGCAGTACTTC. This gives the protein CATSDPGTGQEEQYF.

This clone was seen once. The J gene is TRBJ2-7, the V gene TRBV7-9; D remains ambiguous. CDR3 length: 12 residues. The germline gives CDR1 SEHNR, CDR2 FQNEAQ (reference sequence). Trimming removed 5 bases from V and 5 bases from J, with 10 bases in between. Here the CDR3 DNA reads TGTGCCAGCAGCGGCAGTTGGGACGAGCAGTACTTC. Its protein product is CASSGSWDEQYF. The full variable domain, with the rest looked up from reference TRBV7-9 and TRBJ2-7, is DTGVSQNPRHKITKRGQNVTFRCDPISEHNRLYWYRQTLGQGPEFLTYFQNEAQLEKSRLLSDRFSAERPKGSFSTLEIQRTEQGDSAMYLCASSGSWDEQYFGPGTRLTVT.

The chain carries TRBV11-2 and TRBJ2-2; tentatively, D is TRBD1 or TRBD2 (7 bases each). This CDR3 has 15 amino acids. CDR1 and CDR2 from the germline V gene are SGHAT and FQNNGV. Trimming took off 2 bases at V and 7 bases at J, with 14 bases between the two ends. The CDR3, as DNA: TGTGCCAGCAGCTTATCACAGGGGAGGGTCGGGGAGCTGTTTTTT. This translates into CASSLSQGRVGELFF.

The chain links TRBV7-9 to TRBJ1-4, with D uncertain. Germline lookup yields CDR1 SEHNR and CDR2 FQNEAQ (reference sequence). The V gene lost 0 bases and the J gene lost 4 bases, with 15 bases spanning the gap. The length of the CDR3 is 17 residues. In nucleotides, the CDR3 is TGTGCCAGCAGCTTAGCGATTGTCACGGCTTTTAATGAAAAACTGTTTTTT. Translated, it gives CASSLAIVTAFNEKLFF. The entire variable domain, with the rest obtained from reference TRBV7-9 and TRBJ1-4, is as follows: DTGVSQNPRHKITKRGQNVTFRCDPISEHNRLYWYRQTLGQGPEFLTYFQNEAQLEKSRLLSDRFSAERPKGSFSTLEIQRTEQGDSAMYLCASSLAIVTAFNEKLFFGSGTQLSVL.

The gene calls are TRBV6-5 and TRBJ2-7, with 7 bases lining up with TRBD1. Germline CDR1 and CDR2: MNHEY and SVGAGI. The CDR3 extends over 15 amino acids. The V and J ends lost 3 bases and 4 bases, in that order; junction bases with no gene match: 9. The CDR3 bases are TGTGCCAGCAGTTATTCGATAGGACAGGCTTACGAGCAGTACTTC. It yields the protein CASSYSIGQAYEQYF.

V usage is TRBV30 and J usage is TRBJ1-1; 8 positions agree with TRBD1. Germline V gives CDR1 GTSNPN, CDR2 SVGIG (reference sequence). The junction had 14 bases not matched to a gene; V was cut back by 4 bases and J by 13 bases. This CDR3 spans 13 amino acids. As DNA, the CDR3 is TGTGCCTGGAACCCCGGGACAGGAGTCTACTTTTTCTTT. Amino acid sequence: CAWNPGTGVYFFF.

This chain joins TRBV10-3 and TRBJ2-5; D not resolved. The CDR3 has 13 amino acids. The germline V and J ends were trimmed by 1 base and 2 bases, with 5 bases remaining between them. Per the germline V gene, CDR1 is ENHRY and CDR2 is SYGVKD. The CDR3 loop reads CAISEWVQETQYF. In DNA form, the CDR3 reads TGTGCCATCAGTGAGTGGGTACAAGAGACCCAGTACTTC.

The chain carries TRBV5-1 and TRBJ1-1; possible D gene TRBD1, 5 bases. The V and J ends lost 0 bases and 1 base respectively, with 16 bases between them. The germline CDR1 and CDR2 sequences are SGHRS and YFSETQ. This CDR3 spans 17 amino acids. Here the CDR3 reads CASSLGTFTLTNTEAFF. In nucleotides, the CDR3 is TGCGCCAGCAGCTTGGGGACATTTACGTTGACGAACACTGAAGCTTTCTTT.